One sample yielded the 7 T cell receptor beta chains listed below, sequenced in a study of T-cell reconstitution after alpha-beta-depleted transplantation in children. Unique molecular identifiers were incorporated into the prepared TCRbeta library. TCRdb re-called the PCR reads through MiXCR, storing one row per CDR3 protein. The sample contains about 170,000 distinct CDR3 sequences, around 10% of which appear only once. The sequenced sample was PBMCs, obtained before TCRalphabeta/CD19-depleted stem cell transplant. The receptors derive from a boy under 10 years old with acute myeloid leukemia, due to receive a stem cell transplant.

Only one count was recorded for this clonotype. A much larger clone lies one base from this, so it may be a read error. J is TRBJ2-5 and V is TRBV12-3 or TRBV12-4, with D possibly being TRBD2 (5 bases). This CDR3 region has 17 residues. DNA of the CDR3: TGTGCCAGCAGTTTAGCGCGCATCGGGGTTCGGCAAGAGACCCAGCACTTC. Amino acids: CASSLARIGVRQETQHF.

This clonotype was picked up many times. As DNA, the CDR3 is TGTGCCAGCAGCCCCGGGACTCAAACCCGGCCGGGACTAGCGGGAGCGCGATACGAGCAGTACTTC. Amino acids: CASSPGTQTRPGLAGARYEQYF. The chain recombines TRBV3-1 with TRBJ2-7, with 14 bases matching TRBD2. The V and J ends lost 4 bases and 4 bases, in that order; junction bases with no gene match: 24. Germline assignment: CDR1 LGHDT and CDR2 YNNKEL (reference sequence). The CDR3 sequence is 22 residues long.

This clonotype was seen at least ten times. V is TRBV7-3 and J is TRBJ2-2, with 8 bases matching TRBD2. From germline, CDR1 is SGHTA and CDR2 FQGTGA. The ends lost 4 bases at V and 5 bases at J; junction bases unmatched: 0. The CDR3 contains 13 residues. The CDR3 DNA is TGTGCCAGCAGCTCTAGCGGGACCGGGGAGCTGTTTTTT. Translated, it gives CASSSSGTGELFF.

Many counts were recorded for this clonotype. This chain uses TRBV7-9 with TRBJ2-2; the match to TRBD1 covers 9 bases. Germline trimming cut 5 bases from V and 8 bases from J; bases unmatched to any gene: 6. The CDR3 loop spans 14 amino acids. Germline V gives CDR1 SEHNR, CDR2 FQNEAQ (reference sequence). The CDR3 reads CASSQQGASGELFF. The DNA of the CDR3 is TGTGCCAGCAGCCAACAGGGGGCGTCGGGGGAGCTGTTTTTT.

Ten or more counts support this clonotype. V gene TRBV7-8 combines with J gene TRBJ1-1, with unresolved D. CDR3 length equals 13 residues. From germline, CDR1 is SGHVS and CDR2 FQNEAQ. Trimming took off 5 bases at V and 3 bases at J, with 10 bases between the two ends. In nucleotides, the CDR3 is TGTGCCAGCAGCCCCCGACACTACACTGAAGCTTTCTTT. This gives the protein CASSPRHYTEAFF. Drawing the rest from reference TRBV7-8 and TRBJ1-1, the complete variable domain is GAGVSQSPRYKVAKRGQDVALRCDPISGHVSLFWYQQALGQGPEFLTYFQNEAQLDKSGLPSDRFFAERPEGSVSTLKIQRTQQEDSAVYLCASSPRHYTEAFFGQGTRLTVV.

This clonotype was seen at least ten times. The chain carries TRBV20-1 and TRBJ2-5; D ambiguous. Trimming removed 5 bases at V and 1 base at J, with 11 bases between. Germline V gives CDR1 DFQATT, CDR2 SNEGSKA (reference sequence). There are 13 residues in the CDR3. As DNA, the CDR3 is TGCAGTGCTCCCTTGGGCGCCCAAGAGACCCAGTACTTC. Protein: CSAPLGAQETQYF.

The sample holds many counts of this clonotype. The CDR3 region has the DNA TGCGCCAGCAGCACGTCCACGAGGGACAGGCAAGAGACCCAGTACTTC. This gives the protein CASSTSTRDRQETQYF. V is TRBV5-1 and J is TRBJ2-5, with 8 bases aligning to TRBD1. This CDR3 contains 16 residues. With 4 bases clipped from V and 2 bases from J, the junction kept 10 bases outside the gene matches. Germline V gene data show CDR1 as SGHRS and CDR2 as YFSETQ.